These 25 T cell receptor beta chains came from one sample sequenced in a study of OX40 agonist ivuxolimab in advanced cancers. Clones were sequenced by immunoSEQ multiplex PCR, and TCRdb holds only the in-frame ones, with some missing. The sample consists of about 48,000 clones, roughly 81% of them appearing once. Sample: CD4+ or CD8+ T cells sorted from blood, taken in a trial of the OX40 agonist ivuxolimab. The receptors were sampled from an adult with an advanced solid tumor such as melanoma, head and neck, liver or kidney cancer.

The CDR3 sequence is CASSSDLWGEKLFF. CDR3 DNA: TGTGCCAGCAGTTCGGACCTATGGGGTGAAAAACTGTTTTTT. The genes are TRBV6-5 and TRBJ1-4, with D hard to call. This CDR3 region has 14 residues. The V gene lost 4 bases and the J gene lost 7 bases, with 13 bases spanning the gap. Germline CDR1 reads MNHEY; CDR2 reads SVGAGI.

The genes are TRBV5-6 and TRBJ1-3, with D possibly being TRBD1 (5 bases). The CDR3 loop spans 15 amino acids. Germline V gene data show CDR1 as SGHDT and CDR2 as YYEEEE. The V and J ends lost 3 bases and 3 bases respectively, with 13 bases between them. CDR3 region: CASSSDTGYGNTIYF. CDR3 coding DNA: TGTGCCAGCAGCTCGGACACTGGATATGGAAACACCATATATTTT.

V gene TRBV29-1 combines with J gene TRBJ2-2; D remains ambiguous. The CDR3 extends over 11 amino acids. CDR1 and CDR2 from the germline V gene are SQVTM and ANQGSEA. CDR3 DNA sequence: TGCGCGTGTGAGAACACCGGGGAGCTGTTTTTT. Residues: CACENTGELFF.

The J gene is TRBJ2-7, the V gene TRBV11-2; 11 nucleotides line up with TRBD2. Unmatched junction bases numbered 13, after V lost 6 bases and J lost 0 bases. The CDR3 sequence is 18 residues long. Germline values: CDR1 SGHAT, CDR2 FQNNGV. The CDR3 DNA is TGTGCCAGCAGTCGAACTAGCGGGAGAGCTACGCGCTCCTACGAGCAGTACTTC. Protein: CASSRTSGRATRSYEQYF.

The chain carries TRBV25-1 and TRBJ1-4; no definite D call. In germline, CDR1 is MGHDK, CDR2 SYGVNS. The CDR3 contains 15 residues. Trimming stripped 1 base from V and 8 bases from J, with 14 bases between. CDR3 bases: TGTGCCAGCAGTGAATTCCTGAGGGTGAGGGAAAAACTGTTTTTT. It codes for CASSEFLRVREKLFF.

The chain employs TRBV6-5 and TRBJ1-5; 11 bases line up with TRBD1. CDR1 MNHEY and CDR2 SVGAGI come from the germline V gene. CDR3 size: 15 residues. The trim removed 6 bases at V and 6 bases at J, leaving 7 bases unmatched. The DNA of the CDR3 is TGTGCCAGCAGCCCCGGGACAGGGGGGGGTCAGCCCCAGCATTTT. Translation gives CASSPGTGGGQPQHF.

The CDR3 region is CASSKRGFYNEQFF. CDR3 in DNA: TGCGCCAGCAGTAAAAGGGGGTTCTACAATGAGCAGTTCTTC. The gene calls are TRBV10-1 and TRBJ2-1; possibly TRBD1 for D (6 bases). Per the germline V gene, CDR1 is WNHNN and CDR2 is SYGVQD (reference sequence). Trimming left V 5 bases short and J 3 bases short, with 11 bases between. The CDR3 is 14 amino acids.

V gene TRBV2 combines with J gene TRBJ1-4, with D hard to call. Germline values: CDR1 SNHLY, CDR2 FYNNEI. The CDR3 is made up of 14 amino acids. The germline V and J ends were trimmed by 6 bases and 4 bases, with 12 bases remaining between them. Here the CDR3 reads CASRGRRNNEKLFF. In DNA form, the CDR3 reads TGTGCCAGCAGAGGACGGCGGAATAATGAAAAACTGTTTTTT.

The chain recombines TRBV7-9 with TRBJ1-1; the D is unclear. Germline loops: CDR1 SEHNR, CDR2 FQNEAQ (reference sequence). Trimming removed 1 base from V and 7 bases from J, with 10 bases in between. This CDR3 region has 13 residues. The CDR3 DNA is TGTGCCAGCAGCTTAGGTCCGGGGATTGAAGCTTTCTTT. It specifies CASSLGPGIEAFF.

This clone was counted only a few times. The J gene is TRBJ2-5, the V gene TRBV10-3; the D gene is possibly TRBD2 (6 bases). The CDR3 covers 14 residues. Germline CDR1 reads ENHRY; CDR2 reads SYGVKD. Trimming pared 1 base from V and 5 bases from J, leaving 11 bases between. The CDR3 bases are TGTGCCATCAGTGAGTGGGGCGGGACGGAGACCCAGTACTTC. The encoded protein is CAISEWGGTETQYF.

The rearrangement links TRBV6-5 to TRBJ2-7, with TRBD2 matching 9 bases. The V segment lost 9 bases and the J segment 1 base; nucleotides outside the gene matches: 7. The germline CDR1 and CDR2 sequences are MNHEY and SVGAGI. This CDR3 has 14 residues. CDR3: CASKRTSASYEQYF. The CDR3 DNA reads TGTGCCAGTAAACGGACTAGCGCATCCTACGAGCAGTACTTC.

The chain carries TRBV4-3 and TRBJ2-1; no clear D gene. The V end lost 0 bases, the J end lost 2 bases, and 11 bases lay between the germline ends. The CDR3 is made up of 16 amino acids. Germline CDR1 LGHNA, CDR2 YSLEER. CDR3 sequence: CASSQDHLETYNEQFF. DNA for the CDR3: TGCGCCAGCAGCCAAGACCACCTAGAAACCTACAATGAGCAGTTCTTC.

This clone occurred once. This chain links TRBV9 with TRBJ1-2, with D unclear. Trimming left V 0 bases short and J 7 bases short, with 16 bases between. Germline CDR1 reads SGDLS; CDR2 reads YYNGEE. The CDR3 is 15 amino acids. This chain's CDR3 is CASSVVPGEVVGYTF. The CDR3 DNA reads TGTGCCAGCAGCGTAGTCCCAGGTGAAGTAGTTGGCTACACCTTC.

This clone was seen a few times. J is TRBJ1-5 and V is TRBV4-3; D call uncertain. CDR3 length: 13 amino acids. Germline V gene data show CDR1 as LGHNA and CDR2 as YSLEER. V lost 3 bases, J lost 0 bases, and 3 bases lay in between. Here the CDR3 DNA reads TGCGCCAGCAGCCAGGATAGCAATCAGCCCCAGCATTTT. Translating it yields CASSQDSNQPQHF.

The V and J genes are TRBV10-2 and TRBJ1-1; 9 bases agree with TRBD1. The CDR3 loop spans 15 amino acids. V was clipped by 6 bases and J by 3 bases; unmatched bases: 8. Per the germline V gene, CDR1 is WSHSY and CDR2 is SAAADI. The CDR3 loop is CASRVRDRADTEAFF. The DNA of the CDR3 is TGCGCCAGCAGGGTCCGGGACAGGGCGGACACTGAAGCTTTCTTT.

V and J are TRBV19 and TRBJ2-4; a possible D gene is TRBD1 (6 bases). Deletions cut 6 bases from V and 0 bases from J, with 12 bases between. The CDR3 totals 15 residues. Germline CDR1 reads LNHDA; CDR2 reads SQIVND (reference sequence). The CDR3 coding sequence is TGTGCCAGTAGCAAGGGGGATATAGCCAAAAACATTCAGTACTTC. This gives the protein CASSKGDIAKNIQYF.

The chain joins TRBV27 to TRBJ2-7; D unresolved. CDR1 MNHEY and CDR2 SMNVEV come from the germline V gene (reference sequence). V was shortened by 7 bases and J by 0 bases, with 10 bases between the two germline ends. The CDR3 runs 13 residues. This CDR3 is CASKGVYSYEQYF. The CDR3 DNA follows: TGTGCCAGCAAGGGCGTCTACTCCTACGAGCAGTACTTC.

The chain links TRBV9 to TRBJ2-5; possible D gene TRBD1, 6 bases. Germline CDR1 SGDLS, CDR2 YYNGEE. The CDR3 covers 15 residues. Between the trimmed V and J ends, which lost 4 bases and 5 bases, there was a span of 18 bases. The CDR3 bases are TGTGCCAGCAGCCCCAGGACAGCCAAAGCGGAGACCCAGTACTTC. It translates to CASSPRTAKAETQYF.

This chain links TRBV7-2 with TRBJ2-7, with 8 bases identical to TRBD1. The CDR3 is made up of 15 amino acids. Germline V lookup: CDR1 SGHTA, CDR2 FQGNSA. After removal of 1 base from V and 3 bases from J, the junction contained 5 bases not matched to a gene. This chain's CDR3 is CASSLVRGPNYEQYF. The CDR3 bases are TGTGCCAGCAGCTTAGTCAGGGGGCCGAACTACGAGCAGTACTTC. Variable domain in full (rest from reference TRBV7-2 and TRBJ2-7): GAGVSQSPSNKVTEKGKDVELRCDPISGHTALYWYRQSLGQGLEFLIYFQGNSAPDKSGLPSDRFSAERTGGSVSTLTIQRTQQEDSAVYLCASSLVRGPNYEQYFGPGTRLTVT.

The V gene is TRBV29-1, the J gene TRBJ2-2, with 9 positions matching TRBD1. After removal of 7 bases from V and 2 bases from J, the junction contained 8 bases not matched to a gene. The CDR3 extends over 15 amino acids. CDR1 and CDR2 (germline): SQVTM, ANQGSEA. The CDR3 loop reads CSGQGEGRNTGELFF. The CDR3 DNA reads TGCAGCGGACAGGGGGAGGGCCGAAACACCGGGGAGCTGTTTTTT.

In this sample, this clone turned up a few times. V is TRBV13 and J is TRBJ2-2; TRBD2 matches 7 bases. Germline CDR1 is PRHDT and CDR2 is FYEKMQ (reference sequence). J was trimmed by 3 bases and V by 7 bases; bases with no gene match: 5. The CDR3 loop spans 14 amino acids. CDR3 nucleotide sequence: TGTGCCAGCACCTTGGGGGGGGACACCGGGGAGCTGTTTTTT. Translation gives CASTLGGDTGELFF.

The J gene is TRBJ2-1, the V gene TRBV7-8; 7 bases are a match to TRBD1. The CDR3 runs 16 residues. J was trimmed by 10 bases and V by 3 bases; bases with no gene match: 15. Germline-derived CDR1 and CDR2 are SGHVS and FQNEAQ. The CDR3 protein is CASSFEGTAQIVEQFF. In DNA, the CDR3 is TGTGCCAGCAGCTTTGAGGGGACAGCCCAAATCGTGGAGCAGTTCTTC.

The CDR3 here is CASSPRNEQFF. CDR3 sequence (DNA): TGTGCCAGCTCACCACGGAATGAGCAGTTCTTC. J is TRBJ2-1 and V is TRBV18; no clear D. Germline CDR1 and CDR2: KGHSH and LQKENI. Between the trimmed V and J ends, which lost 1 base and 7 bases, there was a span of 2 bases. CDR3 size: 11 residues.

V and J are TRBV5-1 and TRBJ2-1, with D perhaps matching TRBD1 (6 bases). This CDR3 contains 14 residues. Trimming removed 4 bases at V and 2 bases at J, with 10 bases between. CDR1 is SGHRS, CDR2 YFSETQ, per germline. In DNA form, the CDR3 reads TGCGCCAGCAGCCCAGGGGTAACCTACAATGAGCAGTTCTTC. It translates to CASSPGVTYNEQFF.

This rearrangement joins TRBV6-5 to TRBJ1-2, with 8 bases that match TRBD1. Germline V gene data show CDR1 as MNHEY and CDR2 as SVGAGI. The CDR3 extends over 14 amino acids. V lost 8 bases to trimming and J lost 5 bases; unmatched junction nucleotides: 10. CDR3 bases: TGTGCCAGCGGCAGACAGGGGAATTGGTATGGCTACACCTTC. Translated: CASGRQGNWYGYTF.